Reported below is one T cell receptor beta chain. This table comes from immunoSEQ multiplex PCR, and its TCRdb copy is limited to in-frame clones, with some not included. This sample carries hundreds of thousands of clones, 75% to 85% of them seen once, and the ten largest clones take about 0.014%. This sample stems from a study of shared T cell receptors in the human thymus. These records were also assigned to another study, of human thymus T cells. That work states: Finnish infants who were healthy and having corrective surgery for congenital heart defects made up the donors. The source of the thymus tissue was resections taken during corrective heart surgery.

The clonotype was recovered from a boy less than two years old with a congenital heart defect. The sequenced sample was thymocytes.

CDR3 sequence (DNA): TGTGCCAGTAGTATAGACGATGGAGACCCAGGGGAAGTCGCAACTAACACTGAAGCTTTCTTT. Residues: CASSIDDGDPGEVATNTEAFF. V gene TRBV19 combines with J gene TRBJ1-1, with D perhaps TRBD1 (6 bases). V lost 0 bases, J lost 2 bases, and 28 bases lay in between. Germline lookup yields CDR1 LNHDA and CDR2 SQIVND (reference sequence). The CDR3 extends over 21 amino acids.